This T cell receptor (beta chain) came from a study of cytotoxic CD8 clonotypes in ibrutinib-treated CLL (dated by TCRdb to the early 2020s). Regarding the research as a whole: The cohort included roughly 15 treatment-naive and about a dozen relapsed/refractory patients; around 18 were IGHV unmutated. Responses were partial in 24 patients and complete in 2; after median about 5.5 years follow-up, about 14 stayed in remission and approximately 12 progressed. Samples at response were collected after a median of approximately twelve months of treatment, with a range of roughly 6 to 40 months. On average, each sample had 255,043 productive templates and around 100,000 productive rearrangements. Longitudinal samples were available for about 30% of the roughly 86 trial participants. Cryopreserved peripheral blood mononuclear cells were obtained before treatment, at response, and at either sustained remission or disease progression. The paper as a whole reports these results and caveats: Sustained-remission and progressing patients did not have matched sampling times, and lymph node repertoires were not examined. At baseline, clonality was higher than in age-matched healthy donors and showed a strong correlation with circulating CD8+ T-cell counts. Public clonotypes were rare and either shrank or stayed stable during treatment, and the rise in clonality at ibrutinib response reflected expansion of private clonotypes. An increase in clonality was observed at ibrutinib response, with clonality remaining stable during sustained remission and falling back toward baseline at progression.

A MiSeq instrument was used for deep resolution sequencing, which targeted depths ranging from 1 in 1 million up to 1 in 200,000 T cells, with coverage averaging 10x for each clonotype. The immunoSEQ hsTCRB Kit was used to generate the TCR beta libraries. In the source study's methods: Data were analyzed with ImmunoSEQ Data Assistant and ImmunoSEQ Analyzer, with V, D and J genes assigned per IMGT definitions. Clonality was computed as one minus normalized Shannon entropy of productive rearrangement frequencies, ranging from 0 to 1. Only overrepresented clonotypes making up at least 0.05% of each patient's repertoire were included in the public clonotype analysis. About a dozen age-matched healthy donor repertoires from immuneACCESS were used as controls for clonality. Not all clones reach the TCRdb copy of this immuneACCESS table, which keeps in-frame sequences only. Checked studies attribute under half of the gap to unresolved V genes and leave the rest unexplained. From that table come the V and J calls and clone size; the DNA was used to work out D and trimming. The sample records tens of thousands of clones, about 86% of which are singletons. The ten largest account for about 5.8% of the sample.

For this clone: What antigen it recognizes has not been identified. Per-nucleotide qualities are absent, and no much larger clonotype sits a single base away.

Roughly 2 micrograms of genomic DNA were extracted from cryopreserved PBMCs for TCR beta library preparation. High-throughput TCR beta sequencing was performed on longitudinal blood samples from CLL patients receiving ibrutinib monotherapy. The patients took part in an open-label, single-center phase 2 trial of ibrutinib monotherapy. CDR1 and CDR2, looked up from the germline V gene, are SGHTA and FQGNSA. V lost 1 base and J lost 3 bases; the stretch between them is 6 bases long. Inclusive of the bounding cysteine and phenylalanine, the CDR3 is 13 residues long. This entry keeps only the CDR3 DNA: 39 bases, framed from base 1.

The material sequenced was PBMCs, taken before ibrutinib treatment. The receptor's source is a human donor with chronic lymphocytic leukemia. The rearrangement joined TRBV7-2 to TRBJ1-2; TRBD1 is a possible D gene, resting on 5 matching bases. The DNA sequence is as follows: TGTGCCAGCAGCTTAGAAGGGGACTATGGCTACACCTTC. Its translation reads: CASSLEGDYGYTF.